The following is a T cell receptor (beta chain) sequence with its context. Antigen: not known. With no exception, relapse followed autologous stem cell transplantation in all patients, and brentuximab vedotin exposure varied. The germline V gene encodes CDR1 KGHSH and CDR2 LQKENI. Trimming removed 2 bases at V and 3 bases at J, with 7 bases between. The CDR3 has 14 amino acids. This sample was included in a study of PD-1 blockade in classical Hodgkin lymphoma. Study-wide results and limits: Complete responders' diversity at baseline resembled that of newly diagnosed patients. Patients starting nivolumab under 1 year after ASCT were excluded. Reports indicated that newly diagnosed patients had lower baseline TCR diversity than healthy donors did.

Sequencing was performed with immunoSEQ multiplex PCR; in TCRdb, only in-frame clones are kept and a portion is missing. Among about 26,000 clones, roughly two thirds were seen once, and the ten largest hold about 11%. The chain carries TRBV18 and TRBJ1-4; D is unresolved. This material consisted of peripheral blood mononuclear cells (PBMCs), taken before the second cycle of nivolumab. The sequence came from a human donor with classical Hodgkin lymphoma. CDR3 region: CASSPVVSNEKLFF. The CDR3, as DNA: TGTGCCAGCTCACCAGTCGTATCTAATGAAAAACTGTTTTTT.